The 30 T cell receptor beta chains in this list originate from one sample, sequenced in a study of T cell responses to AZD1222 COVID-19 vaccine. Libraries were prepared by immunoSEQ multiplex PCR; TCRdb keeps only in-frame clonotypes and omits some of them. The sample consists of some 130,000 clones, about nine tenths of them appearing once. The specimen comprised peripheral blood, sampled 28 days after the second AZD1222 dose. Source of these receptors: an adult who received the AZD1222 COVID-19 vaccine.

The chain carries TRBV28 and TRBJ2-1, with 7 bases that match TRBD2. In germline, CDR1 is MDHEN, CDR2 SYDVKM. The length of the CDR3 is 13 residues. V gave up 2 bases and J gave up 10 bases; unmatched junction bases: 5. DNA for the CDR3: TGTGCCAGCAGTTTAAGACTAGCCTGGGAGCAGTTCTTC. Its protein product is CASSLRLAWEQFF. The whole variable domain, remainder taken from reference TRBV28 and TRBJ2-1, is DVKVTQSSRYLVKRTGEKVFLECVQDMDHENMFWYRQDPGLGLRLIYFSYDVKMKEKGDIPEGYSVSREKKERFSLILESASTNQTSMYLCASSLRLAWEQFFGPGTRLTVL.

In DNA, the CDR3 is TGCAGTGCTAGTTGGCAGGGCAGTCAGCCCCAGCATTTT. This sequence encodes CSASWQGSQPQHF. The chain combines TRBV20-1 with TRBJ1-5; weak D call: TRBD1 (5 bases). This CDR3 region has 13 residues. V dropped 3 bases and J dropped 6 bases, with 12 bases sitting between them. Germline loops: CDR1 DFQATT, CDR2 SNEGSKA (reference sequence).

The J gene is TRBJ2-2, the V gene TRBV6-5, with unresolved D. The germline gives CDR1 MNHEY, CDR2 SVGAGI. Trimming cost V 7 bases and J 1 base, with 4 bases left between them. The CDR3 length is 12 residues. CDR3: CASTGNTGELFF. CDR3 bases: TGTGCCAGCACCGGGAACACCGGGGAGCTGTTTTTT.

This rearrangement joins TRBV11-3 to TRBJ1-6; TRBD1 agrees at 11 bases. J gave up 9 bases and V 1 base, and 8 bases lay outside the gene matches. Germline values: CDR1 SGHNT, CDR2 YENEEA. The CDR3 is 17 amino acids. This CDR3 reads CASSLGTGTGGRSPLHF. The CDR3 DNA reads TGTGCCAGCAGCTTAGGGACCGGGACAGGGGGTCGTTCACCCCTCCACTTT.

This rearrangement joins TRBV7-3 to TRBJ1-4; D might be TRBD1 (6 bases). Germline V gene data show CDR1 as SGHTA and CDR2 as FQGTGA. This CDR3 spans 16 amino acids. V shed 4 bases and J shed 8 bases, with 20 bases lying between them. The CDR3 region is CASSSYRAPTPEKLFF. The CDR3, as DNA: TGTGCCAGCAGCTCGTACAGGGCCCCGACGCCCGAAAAACTGTTTTTT.

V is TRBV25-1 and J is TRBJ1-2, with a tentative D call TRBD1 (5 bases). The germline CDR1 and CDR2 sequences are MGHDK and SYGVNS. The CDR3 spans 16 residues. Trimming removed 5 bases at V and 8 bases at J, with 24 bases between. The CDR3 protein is CASSPPGQELARGYTF. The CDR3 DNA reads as TGTGCCAGCAGTCCCCCCGGACAAGAGCTAGCTCGGGGCTACACCTTC.

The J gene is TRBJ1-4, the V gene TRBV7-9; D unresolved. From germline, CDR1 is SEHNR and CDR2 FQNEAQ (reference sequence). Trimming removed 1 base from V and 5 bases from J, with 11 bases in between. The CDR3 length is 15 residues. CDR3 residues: CASSLGVLPNEKLFF. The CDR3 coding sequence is TGTGCCAGCAGCTTAGGCGTCCTGCCAAATGAAAAACTGTTTTTT.

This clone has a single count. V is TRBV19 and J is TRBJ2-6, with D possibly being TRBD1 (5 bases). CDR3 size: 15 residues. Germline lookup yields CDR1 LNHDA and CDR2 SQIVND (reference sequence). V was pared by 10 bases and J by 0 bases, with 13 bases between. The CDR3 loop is CATSDSSSGANVLTF. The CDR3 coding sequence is TGTGCCACCAGTGACAGCAGCTCTGGGGCCAACGTCCTGACTTTC.

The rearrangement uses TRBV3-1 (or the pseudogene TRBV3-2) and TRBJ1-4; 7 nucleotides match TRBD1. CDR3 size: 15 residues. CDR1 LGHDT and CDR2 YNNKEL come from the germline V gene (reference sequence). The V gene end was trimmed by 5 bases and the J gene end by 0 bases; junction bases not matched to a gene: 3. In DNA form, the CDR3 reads TGTGCCAGCAGCTCAGACAGGGCAACTAATGAAAAACTGTTTTTT. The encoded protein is CASSSDRATNEKLFF.

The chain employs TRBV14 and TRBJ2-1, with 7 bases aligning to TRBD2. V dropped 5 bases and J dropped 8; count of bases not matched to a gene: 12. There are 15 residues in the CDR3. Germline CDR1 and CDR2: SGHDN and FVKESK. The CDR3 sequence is CASSYGTTALDEQFF. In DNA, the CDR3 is TGTGCCAGCAGCTACGGGACTACCGCTTTGGATGAGCAGTTCTTC.

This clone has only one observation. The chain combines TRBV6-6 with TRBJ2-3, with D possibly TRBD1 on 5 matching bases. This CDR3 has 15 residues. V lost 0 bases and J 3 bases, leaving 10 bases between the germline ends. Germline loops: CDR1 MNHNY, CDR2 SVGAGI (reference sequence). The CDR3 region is CASSYSGRATDTQYF. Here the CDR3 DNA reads TGTGCCAGCAGTTACTCGGGCAGGGCGACAGATACGCAGTATTTT.

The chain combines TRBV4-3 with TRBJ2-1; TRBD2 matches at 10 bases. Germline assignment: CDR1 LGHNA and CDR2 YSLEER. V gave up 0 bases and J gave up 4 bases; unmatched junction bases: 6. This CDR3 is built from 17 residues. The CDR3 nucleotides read TGCGCCAGCAGCCAAGATCTAACTAGCGGGACGTACAATGAGCAGTTCTTC. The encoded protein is CASSQDLTSGTYNEQFF.

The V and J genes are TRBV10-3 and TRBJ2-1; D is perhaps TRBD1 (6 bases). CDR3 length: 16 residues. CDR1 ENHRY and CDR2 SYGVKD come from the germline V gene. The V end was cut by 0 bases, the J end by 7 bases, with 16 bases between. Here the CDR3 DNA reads TGTGCCATCAGTGAGTCAGGGGCAGGGGCTCGGAATGAGCAGTTCTTC. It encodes CAISESGAGARNEQFF.

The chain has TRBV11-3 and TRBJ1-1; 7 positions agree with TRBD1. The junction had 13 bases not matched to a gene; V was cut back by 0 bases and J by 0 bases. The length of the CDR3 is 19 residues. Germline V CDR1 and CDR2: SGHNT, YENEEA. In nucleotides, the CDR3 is TGTGCCAGCAGCTTAGAGGGACAGCTGGGAACGACCATGAACACTGAAGCTTTCTTT. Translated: CASSLEGQLGTTMNTEAFF.

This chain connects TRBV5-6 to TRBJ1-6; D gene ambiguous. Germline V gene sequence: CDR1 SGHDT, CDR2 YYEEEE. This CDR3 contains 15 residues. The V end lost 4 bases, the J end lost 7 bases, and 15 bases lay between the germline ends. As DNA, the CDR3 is TGTGCCAGCAGCCCCGAGAGGGCCAAGAATTCACCCCTCCACTTT. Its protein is CASSPERAKNSPLHF.

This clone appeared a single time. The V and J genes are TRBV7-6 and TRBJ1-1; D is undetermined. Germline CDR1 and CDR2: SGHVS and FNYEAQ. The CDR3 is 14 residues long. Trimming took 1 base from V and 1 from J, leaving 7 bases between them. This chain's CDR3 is CASSLVSWNTEAFF. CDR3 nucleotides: TGTGCCAGCAGCTTAGTTTCCTGGAACACTGAAGCTTTCTTT.

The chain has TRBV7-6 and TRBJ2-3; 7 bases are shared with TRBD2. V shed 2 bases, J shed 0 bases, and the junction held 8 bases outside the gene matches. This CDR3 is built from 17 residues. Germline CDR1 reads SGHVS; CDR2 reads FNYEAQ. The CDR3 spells CASSLFPGTTSTDTQYF. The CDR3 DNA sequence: TGTGCCAGCAGCTTATTCCCCGGGACTACAAGCACAGATACGCAGTATTTT.

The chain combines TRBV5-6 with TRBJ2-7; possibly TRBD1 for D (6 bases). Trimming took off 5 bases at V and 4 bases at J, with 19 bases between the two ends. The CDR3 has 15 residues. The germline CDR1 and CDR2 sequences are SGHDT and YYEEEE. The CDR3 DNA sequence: TGTGCCAGCAGAAAATCAGGGGAGTTATTTTACGAGCAGTACTTC. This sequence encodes CASRKSGELFYEQYF.

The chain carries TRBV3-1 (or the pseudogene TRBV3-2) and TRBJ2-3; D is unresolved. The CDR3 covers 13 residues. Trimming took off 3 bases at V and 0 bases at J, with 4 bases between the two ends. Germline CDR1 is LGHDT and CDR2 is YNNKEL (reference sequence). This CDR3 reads CASSQTSTDTQYF. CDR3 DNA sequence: TGTGCCAGCAGCCAGACTAGCACAGATACGCAGTATTTT.

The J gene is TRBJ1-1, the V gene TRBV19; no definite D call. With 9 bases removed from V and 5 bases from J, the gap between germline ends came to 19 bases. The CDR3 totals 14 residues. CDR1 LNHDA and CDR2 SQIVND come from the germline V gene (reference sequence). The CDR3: CASATAQARTEAFF. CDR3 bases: TGTGCCAGCGCCACCGCCCAAGCGCGGACTGAAGCTTTCTTT.

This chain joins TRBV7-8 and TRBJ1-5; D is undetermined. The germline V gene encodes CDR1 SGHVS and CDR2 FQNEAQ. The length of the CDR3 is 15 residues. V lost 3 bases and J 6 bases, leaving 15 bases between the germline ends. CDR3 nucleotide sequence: TGTGCCAGCAGCTTGACGCAGTGGGTTGGTCAGCCCCAGCATTTT. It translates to CASSLTQWVGQPQHF.

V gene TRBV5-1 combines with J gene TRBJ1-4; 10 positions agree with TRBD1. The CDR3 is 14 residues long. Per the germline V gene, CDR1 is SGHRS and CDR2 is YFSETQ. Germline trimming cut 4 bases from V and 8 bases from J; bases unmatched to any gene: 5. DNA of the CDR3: TGCGCCAGCAGCGTAGACAGGGGGCAGGAAAAACTGTTTTTT. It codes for CASSVDRGQEKLFF.

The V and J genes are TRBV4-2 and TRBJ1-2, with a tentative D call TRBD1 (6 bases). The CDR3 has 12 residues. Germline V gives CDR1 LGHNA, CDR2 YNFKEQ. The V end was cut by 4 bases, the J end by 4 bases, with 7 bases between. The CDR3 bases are TGTGCCAGCAGCCCACAGGGCTATGGCTACACCTTC. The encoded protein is CASSPQGYGYTF.

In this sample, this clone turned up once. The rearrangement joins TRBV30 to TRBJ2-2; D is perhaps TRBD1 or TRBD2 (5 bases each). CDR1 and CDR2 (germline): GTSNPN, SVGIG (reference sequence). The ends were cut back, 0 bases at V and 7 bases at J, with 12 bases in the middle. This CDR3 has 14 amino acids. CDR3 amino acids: CAWSVLGDGGELFF. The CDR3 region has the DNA TGTGCCTGGAGTGTACTCGGGGACGGCGGGGAGCTGTTTTTT.

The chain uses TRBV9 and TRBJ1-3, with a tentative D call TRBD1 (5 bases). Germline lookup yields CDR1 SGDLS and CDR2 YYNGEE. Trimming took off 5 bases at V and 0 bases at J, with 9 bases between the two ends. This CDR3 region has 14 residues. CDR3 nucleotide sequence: TGTGCCAGCAGACCCGGGACCTCTGGAAACACCATATATTTT. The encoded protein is CASRPGTSGNTIYF.

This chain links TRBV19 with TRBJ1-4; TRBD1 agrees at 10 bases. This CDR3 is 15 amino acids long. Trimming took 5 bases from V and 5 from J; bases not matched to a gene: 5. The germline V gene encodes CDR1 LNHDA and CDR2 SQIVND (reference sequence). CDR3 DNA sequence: TGTGCCAGTAGTGACCGGGACAGGGGAAATGAAAAACTGTTTTTT. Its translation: CASSDRDRGNEKLFF.

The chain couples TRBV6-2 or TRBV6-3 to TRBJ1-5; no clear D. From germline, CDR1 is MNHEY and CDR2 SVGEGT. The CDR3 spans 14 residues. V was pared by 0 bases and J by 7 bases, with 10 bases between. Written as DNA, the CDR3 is TGTGCCAGCAGTTACTCGAGTAGATTCCAGCCCCAGCATTTT. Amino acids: CASSYSSRFQPQHF.

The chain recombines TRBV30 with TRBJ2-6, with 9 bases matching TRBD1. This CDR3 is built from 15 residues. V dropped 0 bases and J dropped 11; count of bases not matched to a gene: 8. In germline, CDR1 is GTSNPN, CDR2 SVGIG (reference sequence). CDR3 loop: CAWSVGTGSFDVLTF. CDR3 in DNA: TGTGCCTGGAGTGTAGGGACAGGGTCTTTCGACGTCCTGACTTTC.

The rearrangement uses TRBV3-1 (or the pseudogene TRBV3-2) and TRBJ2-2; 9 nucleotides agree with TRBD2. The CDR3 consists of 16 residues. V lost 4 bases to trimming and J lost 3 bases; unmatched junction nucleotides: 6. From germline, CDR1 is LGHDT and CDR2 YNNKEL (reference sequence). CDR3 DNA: TGTGCCAGCAGCCGGCGGCTAGCGGGGTACACCGGGGAGCTGTTTTTT. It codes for CASSRRLAGYTGELFF.

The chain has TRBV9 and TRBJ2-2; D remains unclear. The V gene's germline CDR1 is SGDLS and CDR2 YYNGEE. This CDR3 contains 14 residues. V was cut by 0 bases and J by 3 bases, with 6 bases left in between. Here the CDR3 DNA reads TGTGCCAGCAGCGTAGCATTGTACACCGGGGAGCTGTTTTTT. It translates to CASSVALYTGELFF.